This is a list of T cell receptor beta chains from one sample in a study of CD8+CD57+ T cells in acquired aplastic anemia. One entry per CDR3 protein, called by TCRdb with MiXCR from the reads. The table has more than 40,000 distinct CDR3 sequences, roughly 69% seen once. The sequenced sample was sorted CD4+, CD8+, or CD8+CD57+ T cells (not recorded which) from PBMCs. The source of these receptors is a human donor in good health, serving as a control. Each CDR3 is given with its conserved first and last residue. Fields, in order: clone size, D gene, J gene, V gene, CDR3 DNA, CDR3 protein. A D gene is named only where the DNA matches it firmly. A clone size is listed for some rows: how often the clone was seen (once, few, many), or a class if it is expanded.

size: NA; D: NA; J: TRBJ2-3; V: TRBV11-3; DNA: TGTGCCAGCAGCTTAGGTTTCTACACAGATACGCAGTATTTT; CDR3: CASSLGFYTDTQYF
size: NA; D: TRBD2; J: TRBJ2-1; V: TRBV20-1; DNA: TGCAGTGCTCAAAAGGGAGCTAGCGGATACAATGAGCAGTTCTTC; CDR3: CSAQKGASGYNEQFF
size: NA; D: NA; J: TRBJ2-1; V: TRBV6-5; DNA: TGTGCCAGCAGTTACCCGGATACCTCCAATGAGCAGTTCTTC; CDR3: CASSYPDTSNEQFF
size: NA; D: TRBD2; J: TRBJ2-7; V: TRBV19; DNA: TGTGCCAGTAGTAACGGACTAGCGCAATCCTACGAGCAGTACTTC; CDR3: CASSNGLAQSYEQYF
size: NA; D: NA; J: TRBJ1-1; V: TRBV7-9; DNA: TGTGCCAGCAGCTTGGAGGCAAACACTGAAGCTTTCTTT; CDR3: CASSLEANTEAFF
size: NA; D: TRBD2; J: TRBJ2-3; V: TRBV7-8; DNA: TGTGCCAGCAGCTTCGGGGGGGCAAGCACAGATACGCAGTATTTT; CDR3: CASSFGGASTDTQYF
size: NA; D: TRBD1; J: TRBJ2-7; V: TRBV29-1; DNA: TGCAGCGTTGACGAGCTGAGACAGGGTGAGCAGTACTTC; CDR3: CSVDELRQGEQYF
size: NA; D: TRBD1; J: TRBJ1-2; V: TRBV29-1; DNA: TGCAGCGTTGAAGTAGCTGACAGGGGCTATGGCTACACCTTC; CDR3: CSVEVADRGYGYTF
size: many; D: TRBD1; J: TRBJ2-7; V: TRBV27; DNA: TGTGCCAGCAGACCGGGACAGGGGGTTTACGAGCAGTACTTC; CDR3: CASRPGQGVYEQYF
size: few; D: NA; J: TRBJ1-4; V: TRBV10-3; DNA: TGTGCCATCAGTGAGTGGCAGGGTAATGAAAAACTGTTTTTT; CDR3: CAISEWQGNEKLFF
size: few; D: NA; J: TRBJ1-1; V: TRBV25-1; DNA: TGTGCCAGCACGGGTCTACGTCAGGGACTTAGGAACACTGAAGCTTTCTTT; CDR3: CASTGLRQGLRNTEAFF